A selection of T cell receptor beta chains follows, all from one sample in a study of blood T cell repertoires in COVID-19. Measured with immunoSEQ multiplex PCR; TCRdb has only the in-frame clones, and not every one. The sample gives approximately 80,000 clones, roughly 85% of which show up once; 8% to 10% is in the top ten. The sequenced sample was peripheral blood. The receptors here all came from a man aged 50 or older with COVID-19, enrolled during active disease. Both conserved end residues are part of each CDR3. The D gene is left open where the match is weak. Only part of the rows carry a size: once, few, many, or a class if the clone is expanded.

j_gene: TRBJ2-1
abundance: -
d_gene: TRBD1
v_gene: TRBV18
CDR3nt: TGTGCCAGCTCACCGGGACAGGGTCTGGGCAACAATGAGCAGTTCTTC
CDR3aa: CASSPGQGLGNNEQFF

j_gene: TRBJ2-2
abundance: once
d_gene: TRBD1
v_gene: TRBV19
CDR3nt: TGTGCCAGCCAGCGGACAGGAGCGAACACCGGGGAGCTGTTTTTT
CDR3aa: CASQRTGANTGELFF

j_gene: TRBJ2-3
abundance: -
d_gene: -
v_gene: TRBV4-3
CDR3nt: TGCGCCAGCAGCCAAGAGGGGGCGGAAGAGAATACGCAGTATTTT
CDR3aa: CASSQEGAEENTQYF

j_gene: TRBJ1-5
abundance: few
d_gene: -
v_gene: TRBV28
CDR3nt: TGTGCCAGCAGTTTTTCCGACAGCGACCTAACGCCCCAGCATTTT
CDR3aa: CASSFSDSDLTPQHF

j_gene: TRBJ1-5
abundance: -
d_gene: -
v_gene: TRBV7-8
CDR3nt: TGTGCCAGCAGCTTGCAGGGAAGCCACAATCAGCCCCAGCATTTT
CDR3aa: CASSLQGSHNQPQHF

j_gene: TRBJ1-1
abundance: -
d_gene: TRBD1
v_gene: TRBV28
CDR3nt: TGTGCCAGTCAGGGGGCGCAGTACACTGAAGCTTTCTTT
CDR3aa: CASQGAQYTEAFF

j_gene: TRBJ2-7
abundance: -
d_gene: TRBD2
v_gene: TRBV7-2
CDR3nt: TGTGCCAGCAGACCCTCTAGCGGGAGTAGGTACGAGCAGTACTTC
CDR3aa: CASRPSSGSRYEQYF

j_gene: TRBJ1-1
abundance: -
d_gene: -
v_gene: TRBV7-9
CDR3nt: TGTGCCAGCAGCTTTGGAGGCCAAGCTTTCTTT
CDR3aa: CASSFGGQAFF

j_gene: TRBJ1-4
abundance: -
d_gene: TRBD1
v_gene: TRBV11-2
CDR3nt: TGTGCCAGCAGCTCCACTGGGACAGGGAATGAAAAACTGTTTTTT
CDR3aa: CASSSTGTGNEKLFF

j_gene: TRBJ2-2
abundance: once
d_gene: -
v_gene: TRBV30
CDR3nt: TGTGCCTGGAGGGAGAGGGCGAACACCGGGGAGCTGTTTTTT
CDR3aa: CAWRERANTGELFF

j_gene: TRBJ1-1
abundance: -
d_gene: TRBD1
v_gene: TRBV10-3
CDR3nt: TGTGCCATCAGTGTACAGGGGTCGAACACTGAAGCTTTCTTT
CDR3aa: CAISVQGSNTEAFF

j_gene: TRBJ2-2
abundance: few
d_gene: TRBD2
v_gene: TRBV6-2/TRBV6-3
CDR3nt: TGTGCCAGCAGTTTAGGTTGGCAGCGAGAACTTAGCGGGAGGAGGATCCGGGAGCTGTTTTTT
CDR3aa: CASSLGWQRELSGRRIRELFF

j_gene: TRBJ1-5
abundance: -
d_gene: -
v_gene: TRBV28
CDR3nt: TGTGCCAGCAGTTTTGACGGTAGCAGGGTGGCCCAGCATTTT
CDR3aa: CASSFDGSRVAQHF

j_gene: TRBJ2-1
abundance: -
d_gene: -
v_gene: TRBV7-8
CDR3nt: TGTGCCAGCAGCTTAACCCACAGTGACTCCTACAATGAGCAGTTCTTC
CDR3aa: CASSLTHSDSYNEQFF

j_gene: TRBJ1-1
abundance: -
d_gene: TRBD1
v_gene: TRBV7-3
CDR3nt: TGTGCCAGCAGCAAGGAGGGGGCGAACACTGAAGCTTTCTTT
CDR3aa: CASSKEGANTEAFF

j_gene: TRBJ1-2
abundance: -
d_gene: -
v_gene: TRBV12-3/TRBV12-4
CDR3nt: TGTGCCAGCAGCCGACAGGTAAACTATGGCTACACCTTC
CDR3aa: CASSRQVNYGYTF

j_gene: TRBJ1-2
abundance: -
d_gene: -
v_gene: TRBV24-1
CDR3nt: TGTGCCACCAGTGACGGACAGTATGGCTACACCTTC
CDR3aa: CATSDGQYGYTF

j_gene: TRBJ2-5
abundance: -
d_gene: TRBD1
v_gene: TRBV6-8
CDR3nt: TGTGCCAGCAGTTACGGCTTCCGGGACAGTGAAGAGACCCAGTACTTC
CDR3aa: CASSYGFRDSEETQYF

j_gene: TRBJ1-1
abundance: -
d_gene: TRBD1
v_gene: TRBV19
CDR3nt: TGTGCCAGTAGTCCAACAGGGGGGACTGAAGCTTTCTTT
CDR3aa: CASSPTGGTEAFF

j_gene: TRBJ1-4
abundance: -
d_gene: -
v_gene: TRBV30
CDR3nt: TGTGCCTGCGAACCGATACGCAAGCCGGGATCTAATGAAAAACTGTTTTTT
CDR3aa: CACEPIRKPGSNEKLFF

j_gene: TRBJ2-1
abundance: -
d_gene: TRBD1
v_gene: TRBV5-1
CDR3nt: TGCGCCAGCAGCCCCGGGACAGGGGGCTCCAATGAGCAGTTCTTC
CDR3aa: CASSPGTGGSNEQFF

j_gene: TRBJ1-3
abundance: -
d_gene: -
v_gene: TRBV4-1
CDR3nt: TGCGCCAGCAGCCAAGAAGGGGGGGACACCATATATTTT
CDR3aa: CASSQEGGDTIYF

j_gene: TRBJ1-1
abundance: -
d_gene: TRBD1
v_gene: TRBV3-1/TRBV3-2
CDR3nt: TGTGCCAGCAGCCTGGGGACAGGACAGACGAACACTGAAGCTTTCTTT
CDR3aa: CASSLGTGQTNTEAFF

j_gene: TRBJ2-7
abundance: -
d_gene: TRBD2
v_gene: TRBV7-3
CDR3nt: TGTGCCAGCAGCTTAACCTCTGCGGGAGGGGGCTACGAGCAGTACTTC
CDR3aa: CASSLTSAGGGYEQYF

j_gene: TRBJ2-7
abundance: -
d_gene: -
v_gene: TRBV13
CDR3nt: TGTGCCAGCAGTTCACAGGGACACGAGCAGTACTTC
CDR3aa: CASSSQGHEQYF

j_gene: TRBJ1-6
abundance: -
d_gene: TRBD1
v_gene: TRBV4-1
CDR3nt: TGCGCCAGCAGCCAAGAAAGGGACAGCCGTAATTCACCCCTCCACTTT
CDR3aa: CASSQERDSRNSPLHF

j_gene: TRBJ1-5
abundance: once
d_gene: TRBD1
v_gene: TRBV30
CDR3nt: TGTGCCTGGGATAACAGGGGACTTGGGCAGCCCCAGCATTTT
CDR3aa: CAWDNRGLGQPQHF

j_gene: TRBJ2-2
abundance: -
d_gene: -
v_gene: TRBV20-1
CDR3nt: TGCAGTGCTAGTAGGGGCACCGGGGAGCTGTTTTTT
CDR3aa: CSASRGTGELFF

j_gene: TRBJ1-3
abundance: -
d_gene: -
v_gene: TRBV2
CDR3nt: TGTGCCAGCAGACTCAGGGTTTCTGGAAACACCATATATTTT
CDR3aa: CASRLRVSGNTIYF

j_gene: TRBJ2-2
abundance: once
d_gene: TRBD2
v_gene: TRBV27
CDR3nt: TGTGCCAGCAGCCTACTAGCGGGAGTACCGAACACCGGGGAGCTGTTTTTT
CDR3aa: CASSLLAGVPNTGELFF

j_gene: TRBJ2-3
abundance: -
d_gene: TRBD2
v_gene: TRBV5-1
CDR3nt: TGCGCCAGCAGCTTGTCAGTAGGGGAGGGAACAGATACGCAGTATTTT
CDR3aa: CASSLSVGEGTDTQYF

j_gene: TRBJ2-1
abundance: once
d_gene: TRBD2
v_gene: TRBV28
CDR3nt: TGTGCCAGCAGTTCGGGACTAGCGGGAGGTTCCTACAATGAGCAGTTCTTC
CDR3aa: CASSSGLAGGSYNEQFF

j_gene: TRBJ1-1
abundance: -
d_gene: -
v_gene: TRBV4-1
CDR3nt: TGCGCCAGCAGCTCGCAGGGAAACACTGAAGCTTTCTTT
CDR3aa: CASSSQGNTEAFF

j_gene: TRBJ2-1
abundance: -
d_gene: TRBD2
v_gene: TRBV4-1
CDR3nt: TGCGCCAGCAGCCCGACTAGCCAGAGCTCCTACAATGAGCAGTTCTTC
CDR3aa: CASSPTSQSSYNEQFF

j_gene: TRBJ2-7
abundance: once
d_gene: TRBD1
v_gene: TRBV2
CDR3nt: TGTGCCAGCAGCACACAGGGGAGCAACGAGCAGTACTTC
CDR3aa: CASSTQGSNEQYF

j_gene: TRBJ2-5
abundance: once
d_gene: TRBD1
v_gene: TRBV4-3
CDR3nt: TGCGCCAGCGAACCCCCCCAGGGACAGGGGGCTGAAGAGACCCAGTACTTC
CDR3aa: CASEPPQGQGAEETQYF

j_gene: TRBJ1-2
abundance: -
d_gene: TRBD1
v_gene: TRBV7-2
CDR3nt: TGTGCCAGCAGCTTAGCCCCCGGGACAGGGATCTATGGCTACACCTTC
CDR3aa: CASSLAPGTGIYGYTF

j_gene: TRBJ1-1
abundance: -
d_gene: TRBD1
v_gene: TRBV7-2
CDR3nt: TGTGCCAGCAGCCCGGGACAGGACACTGAAGCTTTCTTT
CDR3aa: CASSPGQDTEAFF

j_gene: TRBJ2-3
abundance: -
d_gene: -
v_gene: TRBV27
CDR3nt: TGTGCCAGCAGTTTATCGGTCGGGGTGGGAGGCCCCACAGATACGCAGTATTTT
CDR3aa: CASSLSVGVGGPTDTQYF

j_gene: TRBJ1-2
abundance: -
d_gene: TRBD1
v_gene: TRBV6-2/TRBV6-3
CDR3nt: TGTGCCAGCAGTTACGCTGGACAGGGGGCGCCGGGCTACACCTTC
CDR3aa: CASSYAGQGAPGYTF

j_gene: TRBJ1-1
abundance: -
d_gene: -
v_gene: TRBV5-1
CDR3nt: TGCGCCAGCAGCTTGGACAGAACAGGGAGGAACACTGAAGCTTTCTTT
CDR3aa: CASSLDRTGRNTEAFF

j_gene: TRBJ2-3
abundance: -
d_gene: TRBD1
v_gene: TRBV7-3
CDR3nt: TGTGCCAGCAGCCCCAACAGGGGGTCAGATACGCAGTATTTT
CDR3aa: CASSPNRGSDTQYF

j_gene: TRBJ1-2
abundance: -
d_gene: -
v_gene: TRBV18
CDR3nt: TGTGCCAGCTCACCAGGCCCCCGGGAGGTCGGAGGAGCTAACTATGGCTACACCTTC
CDR3aa: CASSPGPREVGGANYGYTF

j_gene: TRBJ1-4
abundance: -
d_gene: -
v_gene: TRBV7-8
CDR3nt: TGTGCCAGCAGCTTGGCAGGGAGGGCTAATGAAAAACTGTTTTTT
CDR3aa: CASSLAGRANEKLFF

j_gene: TRBJ1-2
abundance: -
d_gene: TRBD1
v_gene: TRBV6-5
CDR3nt: TGTGCCAGCAACCCAGGGGGCCTATATGGCTACACCTTC
CDR3aa: CASNPGGLYGYTF

j_gene: TRBJ2-5
abundance: -
d_gene: TRBD1
v_gene: TRBV4-2
CDR3nt: TGTGCCAGCAGCCAAGATCTCAGGGGGAGATGGGAGACCCAGTACTTC
CDR3aa: CASSQDLRGRWETQYF

j_gene: TRBJ2-5
abundance: once
d_gene: TRBD2
v_gene: TRBV29-1
CDR3nt: TGCAGCGGGTATAGCGGGAAGGGTTGGGAGACCCAGTACTTC
CDR3aa: CSGYSGKGWETQYF

j_gene: TRBJ1-5
abundance: -
d_gene: -
v_gene: TRBV7-6
CDR3nt: TGTGCCAGCAGCCCTCGGGACTCAAGAGAGCAGCCCCAGCATTTT
CDR3aa: CASSPRDSREQPQHF

j_gene: TRBJ1-5
abundance: -
d_gene: -
v_gene: TRBV2
CDR3nt: TGTGCCAGCACCCGGGTTGGGGGCGGCAATCAGCCCCAGCATTTT
CDR3aa: CASTRVGGGNQPQHF

j_gene: TRBJ1-1
abundance: -
d_gene: -
v_gene: TRBV6-5
CDR3nt: TGTGCCAGCAGGCTCGTGAGAGGAAACACTGAAGCTTTCTTT
CDR3aa: CASRLVRGNTEAFF

j_gene: TRBJ2-7
abundance: -
d_gene: -
v_gene: TRBV4-1
CDR3nt: TGCGCCAGCAGCCTAGGAGACAGAGCGTTCTACGAGCAGTACTTC
CDR3aa: CASSLGDRAFYEQYF

j_gene: TRBJ1-6
abundance: few
d_gene: TRBD1
v_gene: TRBV4-2
CDR3nt: TGTGCCAGCAGCCAGCCGACAGGGTTTGGTTCACCCCTCCACTTT
CDR3aa: CASSQPTGFGSPLHF

j_gene: TRBJ2-1
abundance: -
d_gene: TRBD1
v_gene: TRBV5-1
CDR3nt: TGCGCCAGCAAACGGACAGGGAGCTCCTACAATGAGCAGTTCTTC
CDR3aa: CASKRTGSSYNEQFF